This T cell receptor (beta chain) was sequenced in a study of blood T cell repertoires in COVID-19. Across the study: The study drew acute and convalescent COVID-19 samples from the United States, Italy and Spain.

How the authors handled the data: Estimated nucleated cell counts came from reference gene primer amplification. Profiling relied on immunoSEQ multiplex PCR, and the TCRdb table lists in-frame clones only, not all of them. V and J calls and clone size come straight from that table; D and trimming were deduced from the DNA. The table shows around 220,000 clones, with more than 80% occurring only once. CDR1 is ENHRY and CDR2 is SYGVKD in the germline V gene. This CDR3 region has 17 residues. Trimming removed 2 bases from V and 4 bases from J; junction bases left unmatched: 12. V and J are TRBV10-3 and TRBJ1-1; 8 positions agree with TRBD1. Sequenced material: peripheral blood. The TCR comes from a woman older than 75 with acute or convalescent COVID-19. The CDR3 is CAISEGGQVRGTTEAFF. The CDR3 bases are TGTGCCATCAGTGAGGGGGGACAGGTTCGAGGGACCACTGAAGCTTTCTTT.